This T cell receptor beta chain was profiled in a study of T cells after posttransplantation cyclophosphamide. Study observations and caveats: TRB clonality was highly associated with recipient CMV seropositivity and reactivation. Later blood repertoires were often dominated by clones from the donor CD8+ memory compartment. TRB overlap between skin or GI tissue T cells and blood was limited.

As concerns this clone: The antigen is undetermined.

The CDR3 spans 14 residues. V shed 1 base, J shed 5 bases, and the junction held 1 base outside the gene matches. Germline lookup yields CDR1 SGHNT and CDR2 YYREEE (reference sequence). Sequencing was performed with immunoSEQ multiplex PCR; in TCRdb, only in-frame clones are kept and a portion is missing. The data contain around 20,000 clones, approximately 98% of them singletons. The naive gate required viable CD3+CD4+ or CD3+CD8+ cells with CCR7+CD45RA+CD45RO-CD95-CD27+CD28+ phenotype. The related graft donor's blood sample was taken on the day of bone marrow donation. This chain links TRBV5-4 with TRBJ2-1; TRBD2 matches 9 bases. The specimen was naive CD4+ T cells sorted from PBMCs. This TCR derives from a man between 35 and 55 years old in good health, CMV-negative, and a related stem cell transplant donor. CDR3 in amino acids: CASSLRLADNEQFF. The CDR3 nucleotides are TGTGCCAGCAGCTTGAGACTAGCGGACAATGAGCAGTTCTTC. Full variable domain (missing parts from reference TRBV5-4 and TRBJ2-1): ETGVTQSPTHLIKTRGQQVTLRCSSQSGHNTVSWYQQALGQGPQFIFQYYREEENGRGNFPPRFSGLQFPNYSSELNVNALELDDSALYLCASSLRLADNEQFFGPGTRLTVL.